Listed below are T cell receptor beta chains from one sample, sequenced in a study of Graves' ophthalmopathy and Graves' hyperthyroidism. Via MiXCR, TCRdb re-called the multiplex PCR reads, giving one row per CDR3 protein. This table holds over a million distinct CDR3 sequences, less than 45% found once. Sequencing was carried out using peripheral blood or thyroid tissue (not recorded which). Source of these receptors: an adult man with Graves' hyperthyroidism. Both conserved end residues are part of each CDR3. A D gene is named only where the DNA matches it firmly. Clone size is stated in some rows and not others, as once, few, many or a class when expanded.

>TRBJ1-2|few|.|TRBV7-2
CASSFGGAIGYTF
TGTGCCAGCAGCTTCGGGGGGGCAATTGGCTACACCTTC
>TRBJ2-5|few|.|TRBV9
CARDGPLAQETQYF
TGTGCTAGAGACGGGCCGCTCGCCCAAGAGACCCAGTACTTC
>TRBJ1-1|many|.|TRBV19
CASISGGTEAFF
TGTGCCAGTATTAGTGGCGGCACTGAAGCTTTCTTT
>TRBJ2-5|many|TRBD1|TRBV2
CASHKGQIQETQYF
TGTGCCAGTCACAAGGGACAGATCCAAGAGACCCAGTACTTC
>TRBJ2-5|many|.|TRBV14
CASYVTQYF
TGTGCCAGCTACGTAACCCAGTACTTC
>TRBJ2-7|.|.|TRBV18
CASSPLPEYEQYF
TGTGCCAGCTCACCACTGCCAGAATACGAGCAGTACTTC
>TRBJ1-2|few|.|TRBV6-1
CASRKEGNYGYTF
TGTGCCAGCAGAAAGGAGGGGAACTATGGCTACACCTTC
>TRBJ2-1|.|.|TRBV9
CASSARTGFYNEQFF
TGTGCCAGCAGCGCCCGGACCGGGTTCTACAATGAGCAGTTCTTC
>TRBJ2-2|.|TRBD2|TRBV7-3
CASSFTSGSLSGELFF
TGTGCCAGCAGCTTTACTAGCGGGAGTCTGAGCGGGGAGCTGTTTTTT
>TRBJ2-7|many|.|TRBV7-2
CASSPGGEEQYF
TGTGCCAGCAGCCCTGGAGGGGAGGAGCAGTACTTC
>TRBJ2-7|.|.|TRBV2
CASSRDPGSYEQYF
TGTGCCAGCAGTCGGGATCCAGGGAGCTACGAGCAGTACTTC
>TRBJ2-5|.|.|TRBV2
CASSSSIATEETQYF
TGTGCCAGCAGTTCCTCAATCGCGACCGAAGAGACCCAGTACTTC
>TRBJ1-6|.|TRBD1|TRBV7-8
CASSLDPQGGGSPLHF
TGTGCCAGCAGCTTAGATCCCCAGGGGGGAGGATCACCCCTCCACTTT
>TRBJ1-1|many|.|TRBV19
CASSLPGTATEAFF
TGTGCCAGTAGTCTACCCGGGACTGCCACTGAAGCTTTCTTT
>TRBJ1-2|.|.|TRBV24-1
CATMDRYGYTF
TGTGCCACCATGGATCGCTATGGCTACACCTTC
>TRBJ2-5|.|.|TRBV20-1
CSANGQIQETQYF
TGCAGTGCTAACGGACAGATCCAAGAGACCCAGTACTTC
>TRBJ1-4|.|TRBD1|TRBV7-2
CASSLALAQGPSNEKLFF
TGTGCCAGCAGCTTAGCGTTGGCACAGGGGCCTTCTAATGAAAAACTGTTTTTT
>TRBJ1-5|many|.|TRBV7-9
CASSRGQGASNQPQHF
TGTGCCAGCAGCCGTGGGCAGGGAGCGAGCAATCAGCCCCAGCATTTT
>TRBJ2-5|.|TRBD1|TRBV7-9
CASSFLGTAKETQYF
TGTGCCAGCAGCTTTCTAGGGACAGCAAAAGAGACCCAGTACTTC
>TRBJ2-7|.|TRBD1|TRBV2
CASSDPWDRAPEQYF
TGTGCCAGCAGTGATCCCTGGGACAGGGCCCCCGAGCAGTACTTC
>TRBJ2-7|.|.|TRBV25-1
CASHEGPEQYF
TGTGCTAGTCACGAGGGGCCCGAGCAGTACTTC
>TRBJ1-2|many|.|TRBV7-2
CASSLAGADGYTF
TGTGCCAGCAGCTTAGCCGGGGCAGATGGCTACACCTTC
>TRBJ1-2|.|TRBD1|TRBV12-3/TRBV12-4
CASGRGGRGYTF
TGTGCCAGCGGGCGAGGGGGCAGGGGCTACACCTTC
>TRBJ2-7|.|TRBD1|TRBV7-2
CASSSNRGDEQYF
TGTGCCAGCAGCTCGAACAGGGGAGACGAGCAGTACTTC
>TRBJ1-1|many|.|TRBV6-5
CASIGGQYTEAFF
TGTGCCAGCATCGGTGGGCAGTACACTGAAGCTTTCTTT
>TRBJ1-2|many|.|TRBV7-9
CASIPPGAGRNYGYTF
TGTGCCAGCATCCCGCCCGGGGCAGGGAGGAACTATGGCTACACCTTC
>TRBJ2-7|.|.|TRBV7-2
CAGIPPWRDSYEQYF
TGTGCCGGCATACCCCCATGGCGGGACTCCTACGAGCAGTACTTC
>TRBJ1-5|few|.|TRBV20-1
CSAKMVGARSDQPQHF
TGCAGTGCAAAGATGGTCGGGGCTCGTTCGGATCAGCCCCAGCATTTT
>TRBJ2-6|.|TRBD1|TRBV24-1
CATSGQGATGANVLTF
TGTGCCACCAGTGGACAGGGGGCCACCGGGGCCAACGTCCTGACTTTC
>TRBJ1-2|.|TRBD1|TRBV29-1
CSVESEDREIGYTF
TGCAGCGTTGAATCCGAGGACAGGGAGATTGGCTACACCTTC
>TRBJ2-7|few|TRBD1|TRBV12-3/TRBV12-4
CASSDPSRGPYEQYF
TGTGCCAGCAGTGACCCCTCTAGGGGGCCCTACGAGCAGTACTTC
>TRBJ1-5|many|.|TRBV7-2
CASSKFRGEPQHF
TGTGCCAGCAGCAAGTTCAGGGGAGAGCCCCAGCATTTT
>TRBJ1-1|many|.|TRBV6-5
CASSYLGGTEAFF
TGTGCCAGCAGTTATCTGGGGGGCACTGAAGCTTTCTTT
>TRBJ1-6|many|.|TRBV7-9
CASSPIGGGNSPLHF
TGTGCCAGCAGCCCGATTGGGGGAGGTAATTCACCCCTCCACTTT
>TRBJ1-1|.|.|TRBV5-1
CASAGLPNTEAFF
TGCGCCAGCGCAGGTTTACCGAACACTGAAGCTTTCTTT